This T cell receptor (beta chain) came from a study of beta chain features in type 1 diabetes. This clone was detected only a few times. TCRB transcripts that were expressed got sequenced, as all of the isolated RNA had been reverse transcribed. Several million reads were obtained on average from naive, central memory and regulatory T cell samples. Assay: immunoSEQ multiplex PCR; the TCRdb copy retains only in-frame clones and omits some. Of 350,000 to 450,000 clones listed, over 11% are singletons. The CDR3 is made up of 14 amino acids. V was clipped by 2 bases and J by 12 bases, with 14 bases between them. Germline lookup yields CDR1 MNHNY and CDR2 SVGAGI (reference sequence).

The V gene is TRBV6-6, the J gene TRBJ1-6; no definite D call. The clonotype comes from a man aged 30-40 years in good health. Sequencing was done on a sample of naive CD4+ T cells from blood. As DNA, the CDR3 is TGTGCCAGCAGTTACGGCCGGACTAGTGAACCCCTCCACTTT. It codes for CASSYGRTSEPLHF.